Included here is one T cell receptor (beta chain) sequence, with context. Antigen unknown. This record comes from a study of cytomegalovirus exposure and HLA in healthy donors. Study context: In terms of ancestry, the Caucasian-associated cluster contained about 81% of the approximately 420 genotyped donors. Study conclusions and caveats: In a later analysis, 16,951 TCR beta sequences were associated with HLA alleles at 0.05 false discovery rate. Later genetic work tied a missense DCLRE1C variant to beta-chain V and J trimming.

The trim removed 5 bases at V and 0 bases at J, leaving 7 bases unmatched. In germline, CDR1 is SEHNR, CDR2 FQNEAQ (reference sequence). CDR3 size: 16 residues. PCR was performed using 60 Vbeta and 13 Jbeta primers. TCRdb's table, derived via immunoSEQ multiplex PCR, lists solely in-frame clones and lacks some. Here the sample table reports some 110,000 clones. Sequencing was carried out using PBMCs. The chain links TRBV7-9 to TRBJ2-1, with 7 nucleotides matching TRBD2. This clonotype was obtained from a man between 18 and 29 years old in good health and CMV-seronegative. CDR3 in DNA: TGTGCCAGCAGCCAAGTAGCGGGTAACTCCTACAATGAGCAGTTCTTC. Translated, it gives CASSQVAGNSYNEQFF.